The rows below give T cell receptor beta chains drawn from one sample of a study of blood T cells in healthy people across ages. Each CDR3 protein gets one entry after TCRdb re-called the 5' RACE reads with MiXCR. The sample yields 790,000 or so distinct CDR3 sequences, 56% seen once. Material for sequencing was blood. These TCRs come from a middle-aged man in good health. CDR3s include the opening cysteine and the closing phenylalanine or tryptophan. Each record gives: D gene, clone size, V gene, J gene, CDR3 protein, CDR3 DNA. A D gene is named only where the DNA matches it firmly. The size field is filled for only some rows; it gives once, few, many or a size class.

d_gene: TRBD1
abundance: -
v_gene: TRBV29-1
j_gene: TRBJ2-7
CDR3aa: CSNGTGECEQYF
CDR3nt: TGCAGCAACGGGACAGGGGAGTGCGAGCAGTACTTC

d_gene: -
abundance: -
v_gene: TRBV7-2
j_gene: TRBJ1-2
CDR3aa: CASSLEGASHVSYTF
CDR3nt: TGTGCCAGCAGCTTAGAGGGAGCGTCCCATGTGAGCTACACCTTC

d_gene: -
abundance: -
v_gene: TRBV5-1
j_gene: TRBJ2-7
CDR3aa: CASGTTGVYEQYF
CDR3nt: TGCGCCAGCGGCACGACAGGAGTGTACGAGCAGTACTTC

d_gene: TRBD1
abundance: -
v_gene: TRBV28
j_gene: TRBJ2-1
CDR3aa: CASSLGGQGRGEQFF
CDR3nt: TGTGCCAGCAGCCTGGGGGGACAGGGTAGGGGTGAGCAGTTCTTC

d_gene: -
abundance: few
v_gene: TRBV5-1
j_gene: TRBJ2-7
CDR3aa: CASSLDGRGYEQYF
CDR3nt: TGCGCCAGCAGCTTGGACGGCAGGGGATACGAGCAGTACTTC

d_gene: -
abundance: -
v_gene: TRBV9
j_gene: TRBJ2-2
CDR3aa: CASSVDGGANTGELFF
CDR3nt: TGTGCCAGCAGCGTAGATGGAGGAGCGAACACCGGGGAGCTGTTTTTT

d_gene: -
abundance: -
v_gene: TRBV29-1
j_gene: TRBJ2-5
CDR3aa: CSVVLAAPKGFEFQETQYF
CDR3nt: TGCAGCGTTGTTCTGGCAGCCCCTAAAGGTTTCGAATTCCAAGAGACCCAGTACTTC

d_gene: -
abundance: -
v_gene: TRBV6-5
j_gene: TRBJ1-4
CDR3aa: CASSPPGFNEKLFF
CDR3nt: TGTGCCAGCAGTCCACCAGGGTTTAATGAAAAACTGTTTTTT

d_gene: TRBD2
abundance: -
v_gene: TRBV28
j_gene: TRBJ2-3
CDR3aa: CASSLPRPASGSTDTQYF
CDR3nt: TGTGCCAGCAGTTTACCCCGCCCGGCTAGCGGGAGCACAGATACGCAGTATTTT

d_gene: TRBD1
abundance: -
v_gene: TRBV6-5
j_gene: TRBJ1-1
CDR3aa: CASMTGGEAFF
CDR3nt: TGTGCCAGCATGACAGGGGGAGAAGCTTTCTTT

d_gene: TRBD1
abundance: -
v_gene: TRBV3-1
j_gene: TRBJ1-2
CDR3aa: CASSGGTGGRGYTF
CDR3nt: TGTGCCAGCAGCGGAGGGACAGGGGGGCGCGGCTACACCTTC

d_gene: -
abundance: -
v_gene: TRBV7-2
j_gene: TRBJ1-1
CDR3aa: CASSPDRTFQAFF
CDR3nt: TGTGCCAGCAGCCCCGACCGGACATTTCAAGCTTTCTTT

d_gene: -
abundance: once
v_gene: TRBV28
j_gene: TRBJ2-2
CDR3aa: CASLEGPGRGTGELFF
CDR3nt: TGTGCCAGCCTGGAGGGACCGGGGCGTGGCACCGGGGAGCTGTTTTTT

d_gene: TRBD1
abundance: -
v_gene: TRBV4-3
j_gene: TRBJ2-5
CDR3aa: CASSPDRVETQYF
CDR3nt: TGTGCCAGCAGTCCAGACAGGGTAGAGACCCAGTACTTC

d_gene: -
abundance: -
v_gene: TRBV13
j_gene: TRBJ2-7
CDR3aa: CASSVGRGPYEQYF
CDR3nt: TGTGCCAGCAGCGTAGGGCGGGGGCCCTACGAGCAGTACTTC

d_gene: -
abundance: -
v_gene: TRBV5-1
j_gene: TRBJ2-4
CDR3aa: CASSLRLAGALRYNIQYF
CDR3nt: TGCGCCAGCAGCTTGCGACTTGCGGGGGCCCTCCGCTATAACATTCAGTACTTC

d_gene: -
abundance: -
v_gene: TRBV27
j_gene: TRBJ2-3
CDR3aa: CASSLRLGADTQYF
CDR3nt: TGTGCCAGCAGTTTAAGGCTTGGGGCAGATACGCAGTATTTT

d_gene: TRBD1
abundance: -
v_gene: TRBV29-1
j_gene: TRBJ1-4
CDR3aa: CSVEFLMGTGVEKLFF
CDR3nt: TGCAGCGTTGAATTCCTCATGGGGACAGGGGTTGAAAAACTGTTTTTT

d_gene: -
abundance: -
v_gene: TRBV5-6
j_gene: TRBJ2-5
CDR3aa: CASSNHLMGCGETQYF
CDR3nt: TGTGCCAGCAGCAACCACCTTATGGGATGCGGGGAGACCCAGTACTTC

d_gene: -
abundance: few
v_gene: TRBV4-2
j_gene: TRBJ2-1
CDR3aa: CASSQDQGSYNEQFF
CDR3nt: TGTGCCAGCAGCCAAGACCAGGGGTCCTACAATGAGCAGTTCTTC

d_gene: TRBD2
abundance: -
v_gene: TRBV7-9
j_gene: TRBJ2-1
CDR3aa: CASSKREMTYNEQFF
CDR3nt: TGTGCCAGCAGTAAGCGGGAGATGACCTACAATGAGCAGTTCTTC

d_gene: TRBD2
abundance: -
v_gene: TRBV6-1
j_gene: TRBJ2-1
CDR3aa: CASSEGPSGRFNEQFF
CDR3nt: TGTGCCAGCAGTGAGGGTCCTAGCGGGAGATTCAATGAGCAGTTCTTC

d_gene: -
abundance: -
v_gene: TRBV29-1
j_gene: TRBJ2-2
CDR3aa: CSVEQGWNGELFF
CDR3nt: TGCAGCGTTGAACAGGGATGGAACGGGGAGCTGTTTTTT

d_gene: TRBD2
abundance: -
v_gene: TRBV14
j_gene: TRBJ2-5
CDR3aa: CASSQFPLAAQETQYF
CDR3nt: TGTGCCAGCAGCCAATTCCCACTAGCGGCGCAAGAGACCCAGTACTTC

d_gene: TRBD2
abundance: -
v_gene: TRBV7-2
j_gene: TRBJ2-7
CDR3aa: CASSLSGRAFNEQYF
CDR3nt: TGTGCCAGCAGCTTAAGCGGGAGGGCCTTCAACGAGCAGTACTTC

d_gene: TRBD2
abundance: -
v_gene: TRBV7-2
j_gene: TRBJ2-2
CDR3aa: CASSLVLGRQNTRELFF
CDR3nt: TGTGCCAGCAGCTTAGTCCTCGGGAGGCAGAACACCAGGGAGCTGTTTTTT

d_gene: TRBD1
abundance: -
v_gene: TRBV6-1
j_gene: TRBJ1-2
CDR3aa: CASGHAVIWTGESGYTF
CDR3nt: TGTGCCAGCGGTCATGCAGTCATCTGGACAGGGGAGAGTGGCTACACCTTC

d_gene: TRBD2
abundance: -
v_gene: TRBV20-1
j_gene: TRBJ2-5
CDR3aa: CSAPLGRDGAQYF
CDR3nt: TGCAGTGCCCCCCTAGGGAGGGATGGGGCCCAGTACTTC

d_gene: -
abundance: -
v_gene: TRBV27
j_gene: TRBJ2-1
CDR3aa: CASRAGQINNEQFF
CDR3nt: TGTGCCAGCAGAGCGGGACAGATCAACAATGAGCAGTTCTTC

d_gene: -
abundance: -
v_gene: TRBV20-1
j_gene: TRBJ2-3
CDR3aa: CSALIGGGGLHTDTQYF
CDR3nt: TGCAGTGCTCTCATCGGTGGGGGGGGCCTACACACCGATACGCAGTATTTT

d_gene: -
abundance: -
v_gene: TRBV7-2
j_gene: TRBJ1-2
CDR3aa: CASSPYRVSDGYTF
CDR3nt: TGTGCCAGCAGCCCCTATCGGGTTTCCGATGGCTACACCTTC

d_gene: -
abundance: -
v_gene: TRBV4-3
j_gene: TRBJ2-1
CDR3aa: CASSQEVGRYNEQFF
CDR3nt: TGCGCCAGCAGCCAAGAAGTCGGACGATACAATGAGCAGTTCTTC

d_gene: -
abundance: -
v_gene: TRBV12-5
j_gene: TRBJ2-1
CDR3aa: CASGLVLSSDGLNEQFF
CDR3nt: TGTGCTAGTGGTTTGGTCCTCTCTAGCGATGGGTTAAATGAGCAGTTCTTC

d_gene: TRBD2
abundance: -
v_gene: TRBV6-2/TRBV6-3
j_gene: TRBJ2-3
CDR3aa: CASRSSGSSTDTQYF
CDR3nt: TGTGCCAGTAGATCTAGCGGGTCTAGCACAGATACGCAGTATTTT

d_gene: -
abundance: -
v_gene: TRBV6-6
j_gene: TRBJ1-5
CDR3aa: CASKTDSYSNQPQHF
CDR3nt: TGTGCCAGCAAGACAGACTCATATAGCAATCAGCCCCAGCATTTT

d_gene: TRBD1
abundance: -
v_gene: TRBV12-3/TRBV12-4
j_gene: TRBJ2-2
CDR3aa: CASSTGQAEELFF
CDR3nt: TGTGCCAGCAGCACCGGACAGGCCGAGGAGCTGTTTTTT

d_gene: TRBD1
abundance: -
v_gene: TRBV20-1
j_gene: TRBJ1-5
CDR3aa: CSAWTGTSNQPQHF
CDR3nt: TGCAGTGCTTGGACAGGGACTAGCAATCAGCCCCAGCATTTT

d_gene: -
abundance: -
v_gene: TRBV12-3/TRBV12-4
j_gene: TRBJ2-1
CDR3aa: CASSPDRHNEQFF
CDR3nt: TGTGCCAGCAGTCCCGACAGGCACAATGAGCAGTTCTTC

d_gene: -
abundance: few
v_gene: TRBV10-3
j_gene: TRBJ2-3
CDR3aa: CAISEYRDGTDTQYF
CDR3nt: TGTGCCATCAGTGAGTATAGGGACGGCACAGATACGCAGTATTTT

d_gene: -
abundance: many
v_gene: TRBV12-3/TRBV12-4
j_gene: TRBJ1-2
CDR3aa: CASSFRGAAYGYTF
CDR3nt: TGTGCCAGCAGTTTTCGGGGGGCTGCGTATGGCTACACCTTC

d_gene: TRBD1
abundance: -
v_gene: TRBV7-2
j_gene: TRBJ2-3
CDR3aa: CASSLSGAWGTASDTQYF
CDR3nt: TGTGCCAGCAGCTTATCAGGGGCATGGGGGACAGCGTCAGATACGCAGTATTTT

d_gene: TRBD1
abundance: few
v_gene: TRBV5-1
j_gene: TRBJ2-5
CDR3aa: CASSLVDRGRETQYF
CDR3nt: TGCGCCAGCAGCTTGGTAGACAGGGGGCGAGAGACCCAGTACTTC

d_gene: TRBD2
abundance: -
v_gene: TRBV12-3/TRBV12-4
j_gene: TRBJ2-3
CDR3aa: CASSFSSGVTDTQYF
CDR3nt: TGTGCCAGCAGTTTTAGTAGCGGGGTCACAGATACGCAGTATTTT

d_gene: TRBD1
abundance: -
v_gene: TRBV27
j_gene: TRBJ1-2
CDR3aa: CASSLLGQGGSGYTF
CDR3nt: TGTGCCAGCAGTTTATTGGGACAGGGAGGGTCGGGCTACACCTTC

d_gene: -
abundance: -
v_gene: TRBV7-3
j_gene: TRBJ1-4
CDR3aa: CASRRTIATNEKLFF
CDR3nt: TGTGCCAGCAGACGGACGATCGCAACTAATGAAAAACTGTTTTTT

d_gene: -
abundance: -
v_gene: TRBV4-3
j_gene: TRBJ1-5
CDR3aa: CASSQEPVSNQPQHF
CDR3nt: TGCGCCAGCAGCCAAGAGCCTGTGAGCAATCAGCCCCAGCATTTT

d_gene: -
abundance: -
v_gene: TRBV11-2
j_gene: TRBJ2-3
CDR3aa: CASSQITTGFTDTQYF
CDR3nt: TGTGCCAGCAGTCAAATAACGACGGGATTCACAGATACGCAGTATTTT

d_gene: -
abundance: few
v_gene: TRBV28
j_gene: TRBJ1-2
CDR3aa: CGCSPIRGGYTF
CDR3nt: TGTGGATGCAGCCCTATAAGGGGGGGCTACACCTTC

d_gene: -
abundance: -
v_gene: TRBV7-9
j_gene: TRBJ1-1
CDR3aa: CASSTPGKLSEAFF
CDR3nt: TGTGCCAGCAGCACCCCTGGGAAACTCTCTGAAGCTTTCTTT

d_gene: -
abundance: few
v_gene: TRBV5-1
j_gene: TRBJ1-1
CDR3aa: CASSLEGLTGLATEAFF
CDR3nt: TGCGCCAGCAGCTTGGAAGGGCTAACGGGGTTGGCCACTGAAGCTTTCTTT